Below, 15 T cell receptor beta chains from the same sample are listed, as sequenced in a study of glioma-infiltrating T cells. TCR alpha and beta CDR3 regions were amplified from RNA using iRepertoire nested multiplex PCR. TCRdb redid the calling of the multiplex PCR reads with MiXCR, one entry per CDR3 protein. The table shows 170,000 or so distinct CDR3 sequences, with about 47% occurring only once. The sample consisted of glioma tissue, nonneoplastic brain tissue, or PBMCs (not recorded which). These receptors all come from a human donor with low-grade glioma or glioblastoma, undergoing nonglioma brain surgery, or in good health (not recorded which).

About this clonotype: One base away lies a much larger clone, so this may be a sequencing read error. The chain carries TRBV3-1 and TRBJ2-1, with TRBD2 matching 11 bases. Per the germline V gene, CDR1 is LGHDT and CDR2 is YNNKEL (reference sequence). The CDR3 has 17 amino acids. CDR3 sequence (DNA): TGTGCCAGCAGACAAGGAATTACACTAGCGGGAGTGGATGAGCAGTTCTTC. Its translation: CASRQGITLAGVDEQFF.

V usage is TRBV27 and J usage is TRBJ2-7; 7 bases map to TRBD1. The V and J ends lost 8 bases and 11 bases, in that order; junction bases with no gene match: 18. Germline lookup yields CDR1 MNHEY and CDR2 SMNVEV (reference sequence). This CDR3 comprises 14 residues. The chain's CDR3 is CASYSRQGPFEKYF. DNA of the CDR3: TGTGCCAGCTACTCCCGACAGGGTCCTTTTGAGAAGTACTTC.

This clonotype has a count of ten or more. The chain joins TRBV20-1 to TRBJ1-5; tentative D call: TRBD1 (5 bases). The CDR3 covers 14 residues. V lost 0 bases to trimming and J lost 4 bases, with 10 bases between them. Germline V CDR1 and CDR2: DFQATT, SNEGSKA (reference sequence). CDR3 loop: CSARDRDGNQPQHF. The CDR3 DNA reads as TGCAGTGCTAGAGATCGGGACGGAAATCAGCCCCAGCATTTT.

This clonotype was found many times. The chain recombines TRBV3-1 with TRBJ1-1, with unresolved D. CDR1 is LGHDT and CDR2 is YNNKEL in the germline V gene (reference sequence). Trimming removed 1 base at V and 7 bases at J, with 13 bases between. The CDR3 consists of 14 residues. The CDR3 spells CASSQGGRTGEAFF. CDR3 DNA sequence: TGTGCCAGCAGCCAAGGCGGAAGGACTGGTGAAGCTTTCTTT.

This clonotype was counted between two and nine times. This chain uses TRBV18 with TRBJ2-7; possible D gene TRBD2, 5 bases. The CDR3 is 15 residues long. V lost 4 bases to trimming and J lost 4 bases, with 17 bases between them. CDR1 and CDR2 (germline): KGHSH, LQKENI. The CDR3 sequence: CASSLGLNPPYEQYF. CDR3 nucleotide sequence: TGTGCCAGCTCACTAGGACTCAATCCTCCTTACGAGCAGTACTTC.

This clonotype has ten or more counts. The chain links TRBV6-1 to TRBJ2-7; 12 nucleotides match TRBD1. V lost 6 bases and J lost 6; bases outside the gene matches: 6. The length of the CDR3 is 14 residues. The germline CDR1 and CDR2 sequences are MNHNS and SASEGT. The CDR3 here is CASSRDRGLIEQYF. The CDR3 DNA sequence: TGTGCCAGCAGCAGGGACAGGGGGCTTATCGAGCAGTACTTC.

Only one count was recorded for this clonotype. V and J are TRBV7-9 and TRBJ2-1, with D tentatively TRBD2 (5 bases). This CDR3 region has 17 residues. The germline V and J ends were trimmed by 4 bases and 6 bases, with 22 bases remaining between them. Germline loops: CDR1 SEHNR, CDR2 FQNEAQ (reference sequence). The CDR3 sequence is CASSSMRGRGTGNEQFF. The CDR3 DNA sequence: TGTGCCAGCAGCTCCATGCGAGGGAGAGGCACGGGCAATGAGCAGTTCTTC.

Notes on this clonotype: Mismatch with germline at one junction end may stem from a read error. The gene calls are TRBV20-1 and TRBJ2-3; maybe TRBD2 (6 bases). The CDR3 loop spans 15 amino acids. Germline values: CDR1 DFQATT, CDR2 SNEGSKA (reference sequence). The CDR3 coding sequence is TGCGGTGCTAGAGCAACCCTAGAGGGGACTTTTTCGCAGTATTTT. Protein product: CGARATLEGTFSQYF.

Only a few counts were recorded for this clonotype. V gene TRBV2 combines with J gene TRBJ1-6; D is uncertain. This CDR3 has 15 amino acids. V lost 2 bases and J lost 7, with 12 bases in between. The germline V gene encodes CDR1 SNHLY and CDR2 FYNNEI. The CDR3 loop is CASSESGRENSPLHF. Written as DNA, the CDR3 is TGTGCCAGCAGTGAATCCGGCAGAGAGAATTCACCCCTCCACTTT.

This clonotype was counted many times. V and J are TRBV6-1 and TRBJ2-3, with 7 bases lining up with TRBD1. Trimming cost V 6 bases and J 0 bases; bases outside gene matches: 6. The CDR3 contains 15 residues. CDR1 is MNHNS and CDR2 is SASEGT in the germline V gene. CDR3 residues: CASSLDRPSTDTQYF. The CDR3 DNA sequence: TGTGCCAGCAGCCTGGACAGGCCTAGCACAGATACGCAGTATTTT.

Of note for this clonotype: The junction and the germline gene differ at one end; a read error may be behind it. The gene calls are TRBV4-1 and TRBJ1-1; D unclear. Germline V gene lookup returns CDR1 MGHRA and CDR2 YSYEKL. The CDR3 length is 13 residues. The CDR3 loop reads CAGSQAVNTEAFF. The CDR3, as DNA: TGCGCCGGCAGCCAAGCGGTGAACACTGAAGCTTTCTTT.

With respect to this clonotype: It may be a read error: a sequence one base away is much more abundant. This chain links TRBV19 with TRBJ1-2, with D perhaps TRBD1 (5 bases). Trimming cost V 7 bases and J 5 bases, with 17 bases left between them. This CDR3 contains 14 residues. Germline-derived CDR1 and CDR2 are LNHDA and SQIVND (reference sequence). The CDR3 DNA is TGTGCCAGTACTATCCCCGGGGGTCGTTATGGCTACACCTTC. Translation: CASTIPGGRYGYTF.

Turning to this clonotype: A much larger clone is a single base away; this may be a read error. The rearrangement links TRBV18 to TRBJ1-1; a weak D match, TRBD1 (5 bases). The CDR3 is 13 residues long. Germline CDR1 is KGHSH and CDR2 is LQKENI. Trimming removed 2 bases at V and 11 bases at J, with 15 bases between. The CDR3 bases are TGTGCCAGCTCACCAAGGGGCATGGACGCTGCTTTCTTT. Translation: CASSPRGMDAAFF.

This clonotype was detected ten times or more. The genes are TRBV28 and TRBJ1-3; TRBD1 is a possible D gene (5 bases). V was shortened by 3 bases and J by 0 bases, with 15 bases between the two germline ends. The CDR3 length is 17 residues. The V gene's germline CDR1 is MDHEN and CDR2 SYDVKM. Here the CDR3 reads CASSFPGLESSGNTIYF. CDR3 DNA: TGTGCCAGCAGTTTCCCGGGGCTCGAGAGCTCTGGAAACACCATATATTTT. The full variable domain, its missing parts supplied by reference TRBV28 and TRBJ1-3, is DVKVTQSSRYLVKRTGEKVFLECVQDMDHENMFWYRQDPGLGLRLIYFSYDVKMKEKGDIPEGYSVSREKKERFSLILESASTNQTSMYLCASSFPGLESSGNTIYFGEGSWLTVV.

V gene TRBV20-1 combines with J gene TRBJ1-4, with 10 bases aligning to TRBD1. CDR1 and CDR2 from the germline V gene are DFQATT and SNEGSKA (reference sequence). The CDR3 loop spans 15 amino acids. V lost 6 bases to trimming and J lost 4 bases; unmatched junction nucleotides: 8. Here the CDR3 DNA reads TGCAGTGCCGACAGAAGGGACAGGGGTAATGAAAAACTGTTTTTT. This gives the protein CSADRRDRGNEKLFF.